A selection of T cell receptor beta chains follows, all from one sample in a study of cytomegalovirus exposure and HLA in healthy donors. Sequencing was performed with immunoSEQ multiplex PCR; in TCRdb, only in-frame clones are kept and a portion is missing. Counted here are 150,000 or so clones, about nine tenths occurring once; the ten biggest clones make up 2% to 3%. Sequences were obtained from PBMCs. All receptors come from a man between 18 and 29 years old in good health and CMV-seropositive. CDR3s include the opening cysteine and the closing phenylalanine or tryptophan. Fields, in order: V gene, D gene, clone size, J gene, CDR3 length, CDR3 DNA, CDR3 protein. The D gene is left open where the match is weak. Some rows mark clone size as missing; the rest say once, few, many or name a class of expanded clone.

V: TRBV19
D: NA
size: NA
J: TRBJ2-1
length: 16
DNA: TGTGCCAGTAGTATGGCGACAGGTATATCCAACAATGAGCAGTTCTTC
CDR3: CASSMATGISNNEQFF

V: TRBV2
D: NA
size: NA
J: TRBJ1-4
length: 14
DNA: TGTGCCAGCAGTCGGGAAACAACTAATGAAAAACTGTTTTTT
CDR3: CASSRETTNEKLFF

V: TRBV7-9
D: NA
size: few
J: TRBJ2-7
length: 15
DNA: TGTGCCAGCAGCTTACAACGCACAGGGACGTACGAGCAGTACTTC
CDR3: CASSLQRTGTYEQYF

V: TRBV30
D: TRBD1
size: NA
J: TRBJ1-5
length: 14
DNA: TGTGCCTGGAGTCGAGACAGGGCGGATCAGCCCCAGCATTTT
CDR3: CAWSRDRADQPQHF

V: TRBV5-1
D: NA
size: NA
J: TRBJ2-1
length: 15
DNA: TGCGCCAGCAGCTTCAGGGTCTCCGAAGGCAATGAGCAGTTCTTC
CDR3: CASSFRVSEGNEQFF

V: TRBV9
D: NA
size: NA
J: TRBJ1-2
length: 15
DNA: TGTGCCAGCAGCGTAGCGGGCAGGGGCTATTATGGCTACACCTTC
CDR3: CASSVAGRGYYGYTF

V: TRBV18
D: NA
size: NA
J: TRBJ2-2
length: 15
DNA: TGTGCCAGCTCATGGGCGGGTACGAACACCGGGGAGCTGTTTTTT
CDR3: CASSWAGTNTGELFF

V: TRBV5-6
D: TRBD2
size: NA
J: TRBJ2-2
length: 19
DNA: TGTGCCAGCAGCTTGGGCCCCGTGGTTAGCGGGGGAAACACCGGGGAGCTGTTTTTT
CDR3: CASSLGPVVSGGNTGELFF

V: TRBV4-1
D: TRBD1
size: few
J: TRBJ2-2
length: 14
DNA: TGCGCCAGCAGCCGACAGGGGGCGAACGGGGAGCTGTTTTTT
CDR3: CASSRQGANGELFF

V: TRBV9
D: NA
size: NA
J: TRBJ2-7
length: 13
DNA: TGTGCCAGCAGCCCCCGGTGCGTAGCAGGGACTCACTTC
CDR3: CASSPRCVAGTHF

V: TRBV15
D: NA
size: NA
J: TRBJ1-1
length: 14
DNA: TGTGCCACCAGCAGAGGGGGCGGTGTGGTCGGAGCTTTCTTT
CDR3: CATSRGGGVVGAFF

V: TRBV7-7
D: TRBD2
size: NA
J: TRBJ2-3
length: 15
DNA: TGTGCTAGCAGCCTAACTAGCGGGGGGTCCGATACGCAGTATTTT
CDR3: CASSLTSGGSDTQYF

V: TRBV2
D: TRBD1
size: once
J: TRBJ1-5
length: 18
DNA: TGTGCCAGCCGAGGGGACAGGATGGGGATAGGAAGCAATCAGCCCCAGCATTTT
CDR3: CASRGDRMGIGSNQPQHF

V: TRBV28
D: TRBD1
size: NA
J: TRBJ2-7
length: 16
DNA: TGTGCCAGCAGTTCTGACAGGGGGGGTAACAGATACGAGCAGTACTTC
CDR3: CASSSDRGGNRYEQYF

V: TRBV21-1
D: NA
size: NA
J: TRBJ2-5
length: 15
DNA: TGTGCCAGCAGCAAAGTTCCGGACAGGCGAGAGACCCAGTACTTC
CDR3: CASSKVPDRRETQYF

V: TRBV2
D: NA
size: NA
J: TRBJ2-7
length: 12
DNA: TGTGCCAGCATCTATAGCTCCTACGAGCAGTACTTC
CDR3: CASIYSSYEQYF

V: TRBV7-9
D: TRBD2
size: NA
J: TRBJ2-3
length: 17
DNA: TGTGCCAGCAGCCCGCGGTTTAGCGGGGGGCTGGTAGGGACGCAGTATTTT
CDR3: CASSPRFSGGLVGTQYF

V: TRBV6-5
D: TRBD1
size: NA
J: TRBJ1-1
length: 15
DNA: TGTGCCAGCAGTTTCGGACAGGTCATGAACACTGAAGCTTTCTTT
CDR3: CASSFGQVMNTEAFF

V: TRBV28
D: NA
size: NA
J: TRBJ2-7
length: 15
DNA: TGTGCCAGCAGTGCCTTGGGGCCCAGCTCCTACGAGCAGTACTTC
CDR3: CASSALGPSSYEQYF

V: TRBV11-2
D: TRBD2
size: NA
J: TRBJ2-7
length: 15
DNA: TGTGCCAGCAGCTTAACTAGCGGGTTTACCTACGAGCAGTACTTC
CDR3: CASSLTSGFTYEQYF

V: TRBV7-2
D: NA
size: few
J: TRBJ2-2
length: 14
DNA: TGTGCCAGCAGCTTCTTAAAACTAGCTGGGGAGCTGTTTTTT
CDR3: CASSFLKLAGELFF

V: TRBV2
D: TRBD1
size: NA
J: TRBJ2-2
length: 13
DNA: TGTGCCAGCAGTCCGACAGGGATCGGGGAGCTGTTTTTT
CDR3: CASSPTGIGELFF

V: TRBV6-5
D: NA
size: once
J: TRBJ2-3
length: 14
DNA: TGTGCCAGCACCGGAGGGGAGGCAACAGATACGCAGTATTTT
CDR3: CASTGGEATDTQYF

V: TRBV5-8
D: NA
size: NA
J: TRBJ2-3
length: 13
DNA: TGTGCCAGCAGCTTTCCAGGGACAGATACGCAGTATTTT
CDR3: CASSFPGTDTQYF

V: TRBV7-2
D: TRBD2
size: NA
J: TRBJ2-1
length: 15
DNA: TGTGCCAGCAGCTTAGTAGCGGGTCCAAACAATGAGCAGTTCTTC
CDR3: CASSLVAGPNNEQFF

V: TRBV27
D: TRBD1
size: NA
J: TRBJ1-1
length: 14
DNA: TGTGCCAGCAGAATCGTAGGGGGCGGCACTGAAGCTTTCTTT
CDR3: CASRIVGGGTEAFF

V: TRBV7-2
D: NA
size: NA
J: TRBJ2-1
length: 15
DNA: TGTGCCAGCAGCTTAGATCCGGTCTCCTACAATGAGCAGTTCTTC
CDR3: CASSLDPVSYNEQFF